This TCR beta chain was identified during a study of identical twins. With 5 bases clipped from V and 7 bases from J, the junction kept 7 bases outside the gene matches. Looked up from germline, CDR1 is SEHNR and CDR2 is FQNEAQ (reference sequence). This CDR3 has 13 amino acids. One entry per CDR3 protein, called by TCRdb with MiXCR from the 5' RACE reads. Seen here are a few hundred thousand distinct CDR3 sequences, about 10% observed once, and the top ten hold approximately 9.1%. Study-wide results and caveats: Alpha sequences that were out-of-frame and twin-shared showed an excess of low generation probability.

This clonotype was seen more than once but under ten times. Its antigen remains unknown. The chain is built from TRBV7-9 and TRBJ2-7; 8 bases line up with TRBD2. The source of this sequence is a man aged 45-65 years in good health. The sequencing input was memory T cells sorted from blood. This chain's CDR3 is CASSMLGLVEQYF. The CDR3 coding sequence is TGTGCCAGCAGCATGCTGGGACTAGTGGAGCAGTACTTC.